Below, one T cell receptor (beta chain) is given with its context. This clone is a singleton in its sample. Its antigen target is currently unknown. One base away there is no much larger clone; base qualities are not given. This entry is derived from a study of blood T cell repertoires in COVID-19 (dated by TCRdb to 2019 to 2021). The study in broad terms: The collaborator samples originated in the United States, Italy and Spain and spanned the acute and convalescent phases of COVID-19. Where available, HLA class I and class II types were obtained from metadata supplied by the sample provider rather than from assay-based typing. Nearly every sample came with metadata listing a de-identified subject ID, COVID-19 status, age in years and sex. A freely available public database, intended as a resource for researchers studying the immune response to SARS-CoV-2, is where the repertoires were released. The material from the prospective study consisted of cDNA or gDNA derived from T cells, B-cell-depleted T cells, or PBMCs. Samples came from the ongoing ImmuneRACE study (first 160 participants) plus 1,254 subjects from 6 global collaborators. Deeply sampled blood TCRbeta repertoires from subjects exposed to, actively infected with, or recovered from COVID-19 were included in the dataset. Study-wide conclusions, independent of this receptor: Clinical and demographic metadata were provided uncurated, with the amount varying by source and participant.

Enrolling through a virtual design, the prospective study's participants ranged in age from roughly 18 to 89 years and lived across around 25 United States geographic areas. In the prospective study, cohorts were assigned on the basis of participant-reported clinical history obtained from a screening survey and a study questionnaire. Recovered participants in ImmuneRACE Cohort 3 were defined as having two consecutive negative NP/OP PCR tests, clearance from a healthcare professional, or resolution of symptoms. Each participant in the prospective study had whole blood, serum and a nasopharyngeal or oropharyngeal swab collected by mobile phlebotomists. Over a roughly two-month period, participants in the prospective study had the option of providing additional blood draws and questionnaires. Before DNA extraction, prospective study blood samples were shipped either frozen or at room temperature.

TCRbeta CDR3 regions were amplified from genomic DNA using the immunoSEQ Assay, a bias-controlled multiplex PCR. Processing in the source paper ran as follows. The number of nucleated cells in each sample was estimated from the amplification of reference gene primers within the assay. To quantify the absolute abundance of each unique TCRbeta CDR3 rearrangement, sequence reads were collapsed and filtered. For each sample, productive Simpson clonality was calculated by taking the square root of Simpson's diversity index across productive rearrangements. This immuneACCESS table, as held by TCRdb, lists in-frame sequences with V and J called but not all clones. Of the missing ones, under half trace to an unresolved V gene in checked studies; the others have no known cause. V and J calls and clone size are given by that table; D and trimming were obtained from the DNA. The sample contains fewer than 300,000 clones, 75% to 95% of them found a single time. The ten most abundant clones make up roughly 1.1% of the sample.

V and J lose 7 bases and 5 bases, and a span of 11 bases separates them. The germline V gene (reference sequence) supplies CDR1 SEHNR and CDR2 FQNEAQ. The cysteine opens and the phenylalanine closes a CDR3 of 13 amino acids. Kept here is only the CDR3 DNA, which spans 39 bases and is read in frame from base 1. This sequence uses TRBV7-9 and TRBJ2-2; no D gene can be assigned with confidence. This clonotype was obtained from a woman aged 25-40 years who had recovered from COVID-19. Sequenced input: PBMCs or T cells enriched from blood (not recorded which). The bases read TGTGCCAGCACCAATCCTACGACCGGGGAGCTGTTTTTT. The resulting protein is CASTNPTTGELFF.